The present TCR beta chain was sequenced within a study of shared clonotypes between healthy human individuals (dated by TCRdb to between 2020 and 2021). Broadly, across the study: Three men and a couple of women, aged 18 to 49 years, made up the cohort. Blood TCR repertoires of five healthy adults were deeply sequenced to estimate repertoire size and the extent of clonotype sharing between individuals. Each donor's leukapheresis produced roughly between roughly 0.85 and 9 billion PBMCs. Per donor, three plates each were used for CD4 naive and CD4 memory, two for CD8 naive, and one for CD8 memory. Libraries were prepared and TCR repertoires were sequenced by different laboratories using diverse techniques, in order to increase sequencing depth and limit assay-specific biases.

Results and caveats for the whole study, not just this receptor: Rarefaction of sorted-subset datasets indicated incomplete sequencing despite the large sequencing depth. Because the study included only a small number of donors, the genetic and exposure-history diversity represented was limited. Compared with non-shared clonotypes, clonotypes shared by all four sorted-subset donors had higher generation probabilities. Estimated clonotype richness was generally larger for naive than for memory subsets. When several donors were compared, the shared fraction of clonotypes was approximately 5% for naive CD4, about 4% for naive CD8, 2.3% for memory CD4, and 0.35% to 0.5% for memory CD8. Sampling was limited to blood, and TCR repertoires in tissue likely differ from TCR repertoires in blood. Pairwise subsampling led to the expectation that sequencing depth would affect the degree of clonotype sharing among donors.

CDR1 and CDR2 (SGDLS, YYNGEE) derive from the germline V gene. The CDR3 spans 15 residues, from the cysteine through the phenylalanine. Of all the DNA, just the CDR3 is kept, 45 bases in frame from base 1. Germline trimming: 0 bases from V, 8 bases from J; junction bases outside gene matches: 5. Using the deep immunoSEQ assay, TCR CDR3 regions were amplified from genomic DNA by multiplex PCR. Genomic DNA extracted from each cell subset was distributed evenly over all wells of several immunoSEQ 96-well plates, and each plate served as one replicate. For sorted subsets, each replicate PCR was loaded with approximately 0.2 ug genomic DNA, equivalent to approximately 27,000 T cell genomes. Purified libraries were quantified with a Qubit 3.0 fluorometer, sized on a Bioanalyzer 2100, and re-quantified with the KAPA Library Quantification kit. Each immunoSEQ 96-well plate was sequenced on its own single-read 150-cycle Illumina NextSeq 550 flow cell. The published analysis was carried out like this. Because the immunoSEQ output included only junctional sequences and no quality scores, the filtering could not be the same as the filtering used for full-length reads. Sequences were annotated with PyIR, a Python wrapper for IgBLAST v1.9, using IMGT germline references to assign V/J genes and CDR3. Reads were filtered out if the reads had weak V/J assignments (E-value above 1e-6), no CDR3, stop codons, out-of-frame junctions, or ambiguous translated residues. V3J clonotypes were defined as sequences sharing an identical inferred V gene, J gene, and CDR3 amino acid sequence. To compute the percentage overlap between repertoires, the number of shared unique clonotypes was divided by the size of the smaller repertoire. RTK rarefaction, the Chao1 estimator, and Recon v2.1 estimates of unobserved clonotypes were used to assess repertoire richness. OLGA was used to compute generation probabilities for all TCRbeta clonotypes that the gDNA method yielded from a handful of donors. TCRdb carries this immuneACCESS record with in-frame sequences only. Its versions omit some clonotypes, under half of them owing to an unresolved V gene in the studies checked, with the rest unexplained. Clone size and V and J calls were adopted from that table, with D and trimming inferred from the DNA. The sample contains fewer than 2.5 million clones, under 95% of them found a single time. More than 0.35% of the sample is taken by the ten largest.

To note about this clone: Its antigen has not been determined. No base quality values were provided; no much bigger clone lies one nucleotide off.

Healthy HIV-negative adults with no recently reported acute infections or vaccinations were included as donors. Only Caucasian adults living in Nashville, Tennessee, USA were represented among the donors. CD4+ T cells were enriched by magnetic negative selection; naive cells were then positively selected on CD45RA, and the negative fraction formed the memory subset. Blood was collected by leukapheresis, and PBMCs were isolated by Ficoll-Histopaque density gradient centrifugation and then cryopreserved in liquid nitrogen vapor phase. Purity and quantity of every magnetically sorted T cell population were checked by analytical flow cytometry. Each sorted fraction had its genomic DNA isolated and then quantified by UV absorbance on a Nanodrop 2000c.

This chain is built from TRBV9 and TRBJ2-1; 10 central bases correspond to TRBD2. Sequenced: naive CD4+ T cells from PBMCs. The sample's cell subset or site, from its label and the paper: CD45RA+ positively selected. The TCR originated in a man younger than 30 in good health. Some clones in this sample may be carry-over from other donors' samples. The sequence in DNA is TGTGCCAGCAGCGTAGTGTCTAGCGGGAGCGATGAGCAGTTCTTC. Protein translation: CASSVVSSGSDEQFF.